A selection of T cell receptor beta chains follows, all from one sample in a study of blood T cell repertoires in COVID-19. Repertoires were generated with immunoSEQ multiplex PCR, while TCRdb's copy carries only in-frame clones and drops some. The data contain fewer than 200,000 clones, about 80% of them singletons. Sequenced input: peripheral blood. These receptor sequences come from a woman aged 45-59 years with active or convalescent COVID-19. Each CDR3 is given with its conserved first and last residue. Fields, in order: J gene, D gene, clone size, V gene, CDR3 protein, CDR3 DNA. A D gene is named only where the DNA matches it firmly. The size entry is marked missing in some rows and otherwise reads once, few, many or a size class.

>TRBJ1-6|NA|NA|TRBV24-1
CATVRDKPFSSYNSPLHF
TGTGCCACGGTCCGGGACAAACCATTCAGCTCCTATAATTCACCCCTCCACTTT
>TRBJ1-2|NA|NA|TRBV30
CAWSPGTNYGYTF
TGTGCCTGGAGCCCCGGGACTAACTATGGCTACACCTTC
>TRBJ1-3|NA|NA|TRBV18
CASSPPLSSGNTIYF
TGTGCCAGCTCACCACCGTTGAGCTCTGGAAACACCATATATTTT
>TRBJ1-4|NA|NA|TRBV4-3
CASSQDIGQGLEKLFF
TGCGCCAGCAGCCAAGATATAGGGCAGGGGCTTGAAAAACTGTTTTTT
>TRBJ1-4|NA|NA|TRBV5-1
CASSLAQDSPNEKLFF
TGCGCCAGCAGCTTGGCCCAGGACAGCCCTAATGAAAAACTGTTTTTT
>TRBJ2-3|TRBD2|NA|TRBV6-6
CASSYPSTGGTDTQYF
TGTGCCAGCAGTTACCCATCGACGGGGGGGACAGATACGCAGTATTTT
>TRBJ1-2|NA|NA|TRBV5-6
CASSLAFGPGHGYTF
TGTGCCAGCAGCTTGGCCTTTGGGCCTGGGCATGGCTACACCTTC
>TRBJ2-2|TRBD2|many|TRBV19
CASSPTSGRSGELFF
TGTGCCAGTAGTCCGACTAGCGGGAGGTCCGGGGAGCTGTTTTTT
>TRBJ2-1|TRBD2|NA|TRBV19
CASSTFSFSGRAHEQFF
TGTGCCAGTAGTACCTTTTCTTTTAGCGGGAGGGCCCATGAGCAGTTCTTC
>TRBJ1-3|NA|NA|TRBV12-3/TRBV12-4
CASRREGNTIYF
TGTGCCAGCAGAAGGGAGGGAAACACCATATATTTT
>TRBJ1-6|NA|NA|TRBV5-1
CASSLVGGINNSPLHF
TGCGCCAGCAGCTTGGTTGGAGGGATAAATAATTCACCCCTCCACTTT
>TRBJ2-3|NA|many|TRBV7-8
CASSPPRAGADTQYF
TGTGCCAGCAGCCCCCCACGGGCCGGGGCAGATACGCAGTATTTT
>TRBJ2-1|NA|NA|TRBV9
CASSPRLVANEQFF
TGTGCCAGCTCCCCCCGACTAGTTGCCAATGAGCAGTTCTTC
>TRBJ2-7|NA|NA|TRBV14
CASSPPYTYEQYF
TGTGCCAGCAGCCCCCCCTATACCTACGAGCAGTACTTC
>TRBJ1-6|NA|once|TRBV11-1
CASSLAGARAPLHF
TGTGCCAGCAGCTTAGCCGGAGCGAGGGCACCCCTCCACTTT
>TRBJ1-5|NA|NA|TRBV11-2
CASSLDSRQAGNQPQHF
TGTGCCAGCAGCTTAGATTCTCGACAGGCTGGCAATCAGCCCCAGCATTTT
>TRBJ2-1|TRBD2|few|TRBV10-3
CAISGSSGGNNEQFF
TGTGCCATCAGTGGCTCAAGCGGGGGGAACAATGAGCAGTTCTTC
>TRBJ2-4|TRBD2|NA|TRBV19
CASSQRESGNIQYF
TGTGCCAGTAGTCAGCGGGAGTCGGGAAACATTCAGTACTTC
>TRBJ2-3|TRBD1|NA|TRBV15
CATSRDRGQGTDTQYF
TGTGCCACCAGCAGAGATCGGGGACAGGGCACAGATACGCAGTATTTT
>TRBJ2-3|TRBD1|NA|TRBV5-6
CASRPMGQGEDTQYF
TGTGCCAGCAGACCTATGGGACAGGGGGAAGATACGCAGTATTTT
>TRBJ1-2|NA|NA|TRBV11-2
CASSSTSSGVWSGYTF
TGTGCCAGCAGCTCAACTTCCAGCGGGGTCTGGAGTGGCTACACCTTC
>TRBJ1-2|NA|NA|TRBV30
CAWSASTAEGYTF
TGTGCCTGGAGCGCCAGTACGGCGGAGGGCTACACCTTC
>TRBJ2-7|TRBD1|once|TRBV27
CASSLIGGPYEQYF
TGTGCCAGCAGTTTAATAGGGGGCCCATACGAGCAGTACTTC
>TRBJ2-2|NA|NA|TRBV19
CASSIWGRAPGELFF
TGTGCCAGTAGTATTTGGGGCCGGGCCCCCGGGGAGCTGTTTTTT
>TRBJ1-6|NA|NA|TRBV7-9
CASSFNGNSPLHF
TGTGCCAGCAGCTTCAACGGGAATTCACCCCTCCACTTT
>TRBJ1-1|NA|NA|TRBV27
CASSLQGNTEAFF
TGTGCCAGCAGTTTACAGGGGAACACTGAAGCTTTCTTT
>TRBJ1-4|NA|NA|TRBV7-9
CASSSRAEQGNEKLFF
TGTGCCAGCAGCTCGAGGGCGGAACAGGGAAACGAAAAACTGTTTTTT
>TRBJ1-2|NA|NA|TRBV5-6
CASSQGNRDGYTF
TGTGCCAGCAGCCAAGGGAACAGGGACGGCTACACCTTC
>TRBJ1-4|NA|NA|TRBV4-3
CASSPGRGVGEKLFF
TGCGCCAGCAGCCCGGGACGGGGGGTTGGTGAAAAACTGTTTTTT
>TRBJ1-5|TRBD1|NA|TRBV4-3
CASSPSTGAQPQHF
TGCGCCAGCAGCCCAAGTACAGGGGCCCAGCCCCAGCATTTT
>TRBJ1-6|TRBD1|NA|TRBV30
CAWMGGTGRSPLHF
TGTGCCTGGATGGGCGGGACAGGGCGTTCACCCCTCCACTTT
>TRBJ1-1|NA|NA|TRBV28
CASGGSRLQGAFF
TGTGCCAGCGGAGGCAGTCGACTGCAAGGGGCTTTCTTT
>TRBJ1-2|NA|NA|TRBV7-2
CASSTYRDGYTF
TGTGCCAGCAGCACCTACAGGGATGGCTACACCTTC
>TRBJ1-3|TRBD1|NA|TRBV3-1/TRBV3-2
CASSRRTGSGNTIYF
TGTGCCAGCAGTCGGCGGACAGGTTCTGGAAACACCATATATTTT
>TRBJ2-3|TRBD2|NA|TRBV5-5
CASSKGLPTTDTQYF
TGTGCCAGCAGCAAGGGACTACCTACCACAGATACGCAGTATTTT
>TRBJ2-7|TRBD2|once|TRBV6-5
CASSTGTSGTYEQYF
TGTGCCAGCAGTACCGGGACTAGCGGAACCTACGAGCAGTACTTC
>TRBJ1-1|NA|NA|TRBV7-3
CASSLGRLDLMNTEAFF
TGTGCCAGCAGCTTAGGGCGCTTAGATCTAATGAACACTGAAGCTTTCTTT
>TRBJ2-6|TRBD2|once|TRBV6-2/TRBV6-3
CASSGLAPTGANVLTF
TGTGCCAGCAGCGGACTAGCTCCTACTGGGGCCAACGTCCTGACTTTC
>TRBJ1-2|NA|NA|TRBV7-3
CASSSGFGYGYTF
TGTGCCAGCAGCTCAGGGTTTGGGTATGGCTACACCTTC
>TRBJ1-6|TRBD1|NA|TRBV3-1/TRBV3-2
CASNGQGESPLHF
TGTGCCAGCAACGGACAGGGGGAATCACCCCTCCACTTT
>TRBJ2-5|NA|NA|TRBV5-1
CASSAGPGRVETQYF
TGCGCCAGCAGCGCCGGGCCTGGCAGGGTAGAGACCCAGTACTTC
>TRBJ2-1|NA|NA|TRBV19
CASREGTVNEQFF
TGTGCCAGTAGGGAGGGGACCGTCAACGAGCAGTTCTTC
>TRBJ2-3|TRBD2|NA|TRBV28
CASSTRTSGTTDTQYF
TGTGCCAGCAGTACAAGGACTAGCGGTACCACAGATACGCAGTATTTT
>TRBJ2-1|TRBD2|NA|TRBV30
CAWSGLGSGAYNEQFF
TGTGCCTGGAGTGGCCTGGGAAGCGGGGCTTACAATGAGCAGTTCTTC
>TRBJ1-1|NA|few|TRBV2
CASSLEVENTEAFF
TGTGCCAGCAGTCTTGAGGTCGAAAACACTGAAGCTTTCTTT
>TRBJ1-2|NA|few|TRBV6-6
CASSSPTGLKGYTF
TGTGCCAGCAGTTCCCCGACGGGTTTAAAGGGCTACACCTTC
>TRBJ1-1|TRBD1|once|TRBV28
CASSPEGRGHLNTEAFF
TGTGCCAGCAGTCCCGAGGGCAGGGGGCATTTGAACACTGAAGCTTTCTTT
>TRBJ1-5|TRBD1|NA|TRBV7-3
CASSLRDREIHQPQHF
TGTGCCAGCAGCTTAAGGGACAGGGAAATTCATCAGCCCCAGCATTTT
>TRBJ2-4|NA|NA|TRBV3-1/TRBV3-2
CASSHPAGAKNIQYF
TGTGCCAGCAGCCACCCCGCAGGAGCCAAAAACATTCAGTACTTC
>TRBJ2-3|NA|NA|TRBV6-5
CASRRGAITDTQYF
TGTGCCAGCAGACGGGGGGCCATCACAGATACGCAGTATTTT
>TRBJ2-7|TRBD2|NA|TRBV28
CASSLGPGLAGAGQYF
TGTGCCAGCAGTTTAGGACCGGGACTAGCGGGCGCTGGGCAGTACTTC
>TRBJ1-5|TRBD1|NA|TRBV2
CASNGQGRGQPQHF
TGTGCCAGCAACGGACAGGGAAGGGGTCAGCCCCAGCATTTT
>TRBJ2-1|TRBD2|NA|TRBV28
CASIPTSGRAIEQFF
TGTGCCAGCATACCTACTAGCGGGAGGGCCATTGAGCAGTTCTTC
>TRBJ2-1|TRBD2|NA|TRBV5-1
CASSLAPSGGPNEQFF
TGCGCCAGCAGCTTGGCCCCTAGCGGGGGCCCCAATGAGCAGTTCTTC
>TRBJ2-1|TRBD1|NA|TRBV7-2
CASSTPGQGGNEQFF
TGTGCCAGCAGCACACCGGGACAGGGGGGAAATGAGCAGTTCTTC
>TRBJ1-1|NA|NA|TRBV6-5
CASSYAKRPNTEAFF
TGTGCCAGCAGTTACGCGAAGAGGCCGAACACTGAAGCTTTCTTT
>TRBJ2-7|NA|medium-sized|TRBV29-1
CSVASGISYEQYF
TGCAGCGTTGCATCAGGGATCTCCTACGAGCAGTACTTC
>TRBJ2-6|NA|NA|TRBV6-5
CASSHTSGANVLTF
TGTGCCAGCAGTCACACCTCTGGGGCCAACGTCCTGACTTTC
>TRBJ2-1|TRBD2|once|TRBV7-3
CASSLTSGAYNEQFF
TGTGCCAGCAGCTTAACTAGCGGGGCCTACAATGAGCAGTTCTTC
>TRBJ1-2|TRBD1|NA|TRBV7-2
CASSLMGHRQGGYGYTF
TGTGCCAGCAGCTTAATGGGGCACCGACAGGGAGGCTATGGCTACACCTTC